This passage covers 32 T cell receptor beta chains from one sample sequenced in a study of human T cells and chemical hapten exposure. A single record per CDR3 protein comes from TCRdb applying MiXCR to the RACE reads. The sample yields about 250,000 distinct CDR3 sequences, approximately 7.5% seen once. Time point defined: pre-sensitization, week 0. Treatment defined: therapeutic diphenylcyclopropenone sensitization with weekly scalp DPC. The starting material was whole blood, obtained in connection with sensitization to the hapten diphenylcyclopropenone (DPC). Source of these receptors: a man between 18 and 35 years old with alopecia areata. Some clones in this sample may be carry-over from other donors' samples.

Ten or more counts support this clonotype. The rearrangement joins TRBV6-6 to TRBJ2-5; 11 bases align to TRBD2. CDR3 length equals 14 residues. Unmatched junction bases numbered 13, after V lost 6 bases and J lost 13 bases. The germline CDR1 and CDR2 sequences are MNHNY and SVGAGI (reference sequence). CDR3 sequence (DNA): TGTGCCAGCAGCCAACTAGCGGGGGCCTCCCCATGGTACTTC. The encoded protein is CASSQLAGASPWYF.

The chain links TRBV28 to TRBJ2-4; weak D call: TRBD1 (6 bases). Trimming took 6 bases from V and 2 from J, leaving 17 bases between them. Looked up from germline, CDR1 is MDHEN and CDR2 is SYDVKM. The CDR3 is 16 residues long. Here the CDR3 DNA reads TGTGCCAGCAGCCCACGTACAGGGACATCCAAAAACATTCAGTACTTC. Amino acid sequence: CASSPRTGTSKNIQYF.

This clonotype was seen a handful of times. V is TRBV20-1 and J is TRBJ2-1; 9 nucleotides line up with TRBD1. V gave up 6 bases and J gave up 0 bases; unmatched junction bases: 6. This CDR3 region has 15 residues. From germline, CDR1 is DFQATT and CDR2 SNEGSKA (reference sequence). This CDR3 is CSAYGQGSSYNEQFF. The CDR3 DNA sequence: TGCAGTGCCTATGGACAGGGGAGCTCCTACAATGAGCAGTTCTTC.

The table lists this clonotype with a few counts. CDR3 coding DNA: TGTGCCGCTGGACGGGACACAGCTAACTATGGCTACACCTTC. Its translation: CAAGRDTANYGYTF. The chain uses TRBV6-2 or TRBV6-3 and TRBJ1-2; D may be TRBD1 (6 bases). CDR1 and CDR2 from the germline V gene are MNHEY and SVGEGT. Trimming cost V 11 bases and J 0 bases, with 16 bases left between them. The CDR3 totals 14 residues.

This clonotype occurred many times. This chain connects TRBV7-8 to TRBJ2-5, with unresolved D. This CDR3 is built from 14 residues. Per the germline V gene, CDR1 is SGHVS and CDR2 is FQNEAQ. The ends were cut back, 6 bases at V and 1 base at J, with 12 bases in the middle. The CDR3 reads CASSSLSTQETQYF. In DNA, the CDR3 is TGTGCCAGCAGTTCCCTGTCCACCCAAGAGACCCAGTACTTC.

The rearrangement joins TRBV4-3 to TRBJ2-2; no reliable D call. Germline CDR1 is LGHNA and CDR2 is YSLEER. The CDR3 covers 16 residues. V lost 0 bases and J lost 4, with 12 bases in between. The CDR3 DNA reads TGCGCCAGCAGCCAAGAAACGTCCTGGGGCACCGGGGAGCTGTTTTTT. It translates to CASSQETSWGTGELFF.

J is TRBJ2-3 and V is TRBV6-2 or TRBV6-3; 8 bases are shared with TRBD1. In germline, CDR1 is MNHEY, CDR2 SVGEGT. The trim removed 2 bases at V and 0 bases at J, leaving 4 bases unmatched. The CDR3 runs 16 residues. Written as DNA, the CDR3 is TGTGCCAGCAGTTACCTCAGACAGGGGAGCACAGATACGCAGTATTTT. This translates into CASSYLRQGSTDTQYF.

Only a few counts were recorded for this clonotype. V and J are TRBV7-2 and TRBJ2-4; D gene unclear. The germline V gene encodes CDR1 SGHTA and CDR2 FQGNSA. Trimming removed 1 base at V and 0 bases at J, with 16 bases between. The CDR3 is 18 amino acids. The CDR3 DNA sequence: TGTGCCAGCAGCTTAGGTTTTAAGGGCCCACTAGCCAAAAACATTCAGTACTTC. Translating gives CASSLGFKGPLAKNIQYF.

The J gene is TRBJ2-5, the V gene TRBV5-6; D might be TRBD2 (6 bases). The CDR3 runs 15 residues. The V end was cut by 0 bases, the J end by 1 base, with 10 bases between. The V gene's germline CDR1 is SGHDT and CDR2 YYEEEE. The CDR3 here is CASSLADSGQETQYF. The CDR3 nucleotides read TGTGCCAGCAGCTTGGCTGATAGCGGCCAAGAGACCCAGTACTTC.

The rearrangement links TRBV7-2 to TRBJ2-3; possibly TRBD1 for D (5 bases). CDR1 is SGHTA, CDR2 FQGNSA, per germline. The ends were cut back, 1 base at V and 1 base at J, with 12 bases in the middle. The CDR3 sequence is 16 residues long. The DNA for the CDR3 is TGTGCCAGCAGCTTAGATCCCGGCAGGGGCACAGATACGCAGTATTTT. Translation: CASSLDPGRGTDTQYF.

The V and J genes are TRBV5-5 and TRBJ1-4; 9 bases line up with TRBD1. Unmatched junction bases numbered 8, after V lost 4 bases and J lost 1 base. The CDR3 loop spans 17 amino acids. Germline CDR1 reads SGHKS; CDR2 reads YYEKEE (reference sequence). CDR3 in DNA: TGTGCCAGCAGCGTATCGGGACAGGGACGAACTAATGAAAAACTGTTTTTT. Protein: CASSVSGQGRTNEKLFF.

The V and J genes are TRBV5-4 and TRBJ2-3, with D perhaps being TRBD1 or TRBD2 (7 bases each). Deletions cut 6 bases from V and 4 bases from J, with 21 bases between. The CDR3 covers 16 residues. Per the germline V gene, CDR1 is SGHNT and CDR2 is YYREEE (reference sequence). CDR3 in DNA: TGTGCCAGCATCCCAGGGGGGGGCCTTTGGGCAGATACGCAGTATTTT. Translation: CASIPGGGLWADTQYF.

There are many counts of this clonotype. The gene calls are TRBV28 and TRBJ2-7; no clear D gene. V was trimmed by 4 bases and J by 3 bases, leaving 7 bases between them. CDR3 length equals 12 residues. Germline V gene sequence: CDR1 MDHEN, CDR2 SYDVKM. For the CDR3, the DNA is TGTGCCAGCAGTTACAGTAACTACGAGCAGTACTTC. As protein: CASSYSNYEQYF.

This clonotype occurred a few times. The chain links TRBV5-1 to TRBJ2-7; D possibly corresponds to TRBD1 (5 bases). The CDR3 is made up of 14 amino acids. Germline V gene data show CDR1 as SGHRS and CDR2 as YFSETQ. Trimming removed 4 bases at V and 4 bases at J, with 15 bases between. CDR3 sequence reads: CASSIRAGPYEQYF. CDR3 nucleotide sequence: TGCGCCAGCAGCATTCGGGCAGGGCCTTACGAGCAGTACTTC.

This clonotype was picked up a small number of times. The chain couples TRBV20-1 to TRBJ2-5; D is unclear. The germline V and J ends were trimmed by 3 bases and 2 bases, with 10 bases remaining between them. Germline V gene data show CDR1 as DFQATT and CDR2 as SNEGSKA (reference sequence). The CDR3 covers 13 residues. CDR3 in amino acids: CSARPGHQETQYF. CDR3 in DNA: TGCAGTGCTAGGCCGGGCCATCAAGAGACCCAGTACTTC.

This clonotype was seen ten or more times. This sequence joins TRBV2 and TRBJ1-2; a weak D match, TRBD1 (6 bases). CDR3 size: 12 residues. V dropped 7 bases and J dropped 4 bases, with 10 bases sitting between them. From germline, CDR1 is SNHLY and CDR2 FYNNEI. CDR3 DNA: TGTGCCAGCACTACGACAGGCTATGGCTACACCTTC. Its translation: CASTTTGYGYTF.

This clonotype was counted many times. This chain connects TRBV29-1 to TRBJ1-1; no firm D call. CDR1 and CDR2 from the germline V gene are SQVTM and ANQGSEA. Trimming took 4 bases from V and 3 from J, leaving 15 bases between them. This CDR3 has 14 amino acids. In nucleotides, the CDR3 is TGCAGCGTTGTTCCCATCCGCCGGGACACTGAAGCTTTCTTT. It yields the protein CSVVPIRRDTEAFF.

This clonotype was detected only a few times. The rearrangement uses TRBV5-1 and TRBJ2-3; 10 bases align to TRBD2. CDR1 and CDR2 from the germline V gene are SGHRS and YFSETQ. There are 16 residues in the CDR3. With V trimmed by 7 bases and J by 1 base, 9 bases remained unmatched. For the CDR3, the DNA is TGCGCCAGCGCCCCGATTCTAGCGGGGGGCACAGATACGCAGTATTTT. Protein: CASAPILAGGTDTQYF.

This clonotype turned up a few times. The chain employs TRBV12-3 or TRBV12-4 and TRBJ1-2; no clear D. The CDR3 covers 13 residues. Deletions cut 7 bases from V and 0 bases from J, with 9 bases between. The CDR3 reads CASTRSTNYGYTF. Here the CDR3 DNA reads TGTGCCAGCACACGGAGTACTAACTATGGCTACACCTTC.

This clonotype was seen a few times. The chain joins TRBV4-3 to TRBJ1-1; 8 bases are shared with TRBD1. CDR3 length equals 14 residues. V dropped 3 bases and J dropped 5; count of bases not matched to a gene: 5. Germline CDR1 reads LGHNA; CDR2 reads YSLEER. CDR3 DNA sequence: TGCGCCAGCAGCCAGACAGGGGAGGAAACTGAAGCTTTCTTT. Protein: CASSQTGEETEAFF.

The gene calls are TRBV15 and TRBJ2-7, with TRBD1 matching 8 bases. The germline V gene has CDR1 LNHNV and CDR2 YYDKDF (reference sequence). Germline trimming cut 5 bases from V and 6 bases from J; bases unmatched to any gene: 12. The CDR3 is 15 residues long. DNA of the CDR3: TGTGCCACCAGCGTGTTCGGCAGGGGGCCGGGCGAGCAGTACTTC. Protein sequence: CATSVFGRGPGEQYF.

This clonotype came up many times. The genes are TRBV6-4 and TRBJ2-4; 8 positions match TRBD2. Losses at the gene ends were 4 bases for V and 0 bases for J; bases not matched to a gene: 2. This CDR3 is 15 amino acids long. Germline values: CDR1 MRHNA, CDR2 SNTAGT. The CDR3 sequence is CASSVRGGAKNIQYF. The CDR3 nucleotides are TGTGCCAGCAGTGTCCGGGGGGGAGCCAAAAACATTCAGTACTTC.

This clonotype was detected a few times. CDR3 bases: TGTGCCAGCAGTTGGACGGGGGGACTTGGCTACACCTTC. Translated, it gives CASSWTGGLGYTF. J is TRBJ1-2 and V is TRBV7-9; D perhaps matches TRBD1 (5 bases). Germline CDR1 SEHNR, CDR2 FQNEAQ (reference sequence). The ends were cut back, 6 bases at V and 7 bases at J, with 15 bases in the middle. This CDR3 comprises 13 residues.

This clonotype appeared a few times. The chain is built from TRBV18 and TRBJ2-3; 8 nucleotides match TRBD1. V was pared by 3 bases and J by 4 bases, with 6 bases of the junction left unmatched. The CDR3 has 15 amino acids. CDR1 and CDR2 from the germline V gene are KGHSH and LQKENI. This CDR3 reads CASSPGDRGPDTQYF. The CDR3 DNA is TGTGCCAGCTCACCTGGTGACAGGGGACCAGATACGCAGTATTTT.

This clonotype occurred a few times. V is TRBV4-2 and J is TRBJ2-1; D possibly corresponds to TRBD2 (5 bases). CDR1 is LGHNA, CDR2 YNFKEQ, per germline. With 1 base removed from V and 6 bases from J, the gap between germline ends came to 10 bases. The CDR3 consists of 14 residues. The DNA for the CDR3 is TGTGCCAGCAGCCAAGTTTCGGGGATCAATGAGCAGTTCTTC. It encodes CASSQVSGINEQFF.

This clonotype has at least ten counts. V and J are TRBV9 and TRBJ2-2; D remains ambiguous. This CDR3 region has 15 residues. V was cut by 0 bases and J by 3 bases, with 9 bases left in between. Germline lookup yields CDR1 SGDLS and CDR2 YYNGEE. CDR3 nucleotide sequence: TGTGCCAGCAGCGTAGAGGCCAGTTACACCGGGGAGCTGTTTTTT. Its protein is CASSVEASYTGELFF.

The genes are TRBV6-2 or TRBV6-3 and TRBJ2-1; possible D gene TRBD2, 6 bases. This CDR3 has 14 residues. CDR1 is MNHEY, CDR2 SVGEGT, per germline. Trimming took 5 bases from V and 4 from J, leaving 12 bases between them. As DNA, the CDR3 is TGTGCCAGCAGTCGGCCGGGGGTTTACAATGAGCAGTTCTTC. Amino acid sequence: CASSRPGVYNEQFF.

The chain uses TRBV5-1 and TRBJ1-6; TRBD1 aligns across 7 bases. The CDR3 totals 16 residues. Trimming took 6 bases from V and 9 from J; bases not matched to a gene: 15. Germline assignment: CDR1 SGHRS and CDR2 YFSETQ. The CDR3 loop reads CASTPDTTGRSSPLHF. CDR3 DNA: TGCGCCAGCACCCCTGACACGACAGGGAGAAGTTCACCCCTCCACTTT.

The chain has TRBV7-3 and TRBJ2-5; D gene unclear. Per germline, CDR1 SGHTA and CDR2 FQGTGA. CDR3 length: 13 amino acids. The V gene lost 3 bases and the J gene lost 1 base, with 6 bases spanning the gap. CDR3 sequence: CASSFSGQETQYF. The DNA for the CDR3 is TGTGCCAGCAGCTTTTCGGGCCAAGAGACCCAGTACTTC.

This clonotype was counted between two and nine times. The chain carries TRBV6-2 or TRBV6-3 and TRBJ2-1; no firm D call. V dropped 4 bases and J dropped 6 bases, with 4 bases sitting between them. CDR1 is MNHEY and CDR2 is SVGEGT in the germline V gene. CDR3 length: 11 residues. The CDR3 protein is CASSWGNEQFF. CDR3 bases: TGTGCCAGCAGTTGGGGCAATGAGCAGTTCTTC.

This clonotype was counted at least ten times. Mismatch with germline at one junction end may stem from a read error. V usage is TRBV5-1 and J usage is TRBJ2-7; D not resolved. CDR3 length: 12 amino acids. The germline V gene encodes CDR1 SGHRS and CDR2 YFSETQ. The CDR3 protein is CASSESPYEQYF. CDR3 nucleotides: TGTGCCAGCAGCGAGAGTCCCTACGAGCAGTACTTC. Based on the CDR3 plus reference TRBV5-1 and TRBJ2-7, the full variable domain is KAGVTQTPRYLIKTRGQQVTLSCSPISGHRSVSWYQQTPGQGLQFLFEYFSETQRNKGNFPGRFSGRQFSNSRSEMNVSTLELGDSALYLCASSESPYEQYFGPGTRLTVT.

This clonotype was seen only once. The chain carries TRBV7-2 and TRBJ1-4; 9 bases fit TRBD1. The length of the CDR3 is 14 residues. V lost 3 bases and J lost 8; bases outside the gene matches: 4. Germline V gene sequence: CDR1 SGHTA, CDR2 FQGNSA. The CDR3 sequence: CASSFYRGHEKLFF. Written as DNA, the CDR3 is TGTGCCAGCAGCTTTTACAGGGGGCACGAAAAACTGTTTTTT.